This T cell receptor beta chain was observed in a study of blood T cell repertoires in COVID-19. Trimming removed 10 bases from V and 6 bases from J; junction bases left unmatched: 5. Germline lookup yields CDR1 SNHLY and CDR2 FYNNEI. This CDR3 region has 11 residues. Repertoires were generated with immunoSEQ multiplex PCR, while TCRdb's copy carries only in-frame clones and drops some. The sample lists around 150,000 clones, around 86% occurring once. This clonotype was sampled from a man between 60 and 75 years old with acute or convalescent COVID-19. Material: peripheral blood. The chain carries TRBV2 and TRBJ2-7, with 8 bases that match TRBD2. The CDR3 nucleotides are TGTGCCATCGGGACTAGGGGCGAGCAGTACTTC. It translates to CAIGTRGEQYF.